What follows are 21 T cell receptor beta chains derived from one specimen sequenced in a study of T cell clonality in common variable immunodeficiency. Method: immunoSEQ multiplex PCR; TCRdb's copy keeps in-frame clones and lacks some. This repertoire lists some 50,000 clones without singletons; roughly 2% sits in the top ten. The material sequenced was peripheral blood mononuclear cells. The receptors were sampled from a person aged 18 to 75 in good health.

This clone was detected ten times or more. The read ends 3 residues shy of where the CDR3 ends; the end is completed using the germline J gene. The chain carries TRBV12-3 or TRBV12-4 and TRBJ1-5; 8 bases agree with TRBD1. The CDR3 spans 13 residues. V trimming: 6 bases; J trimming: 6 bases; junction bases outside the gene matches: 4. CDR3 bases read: TGTGCCAGCAGCGAAACAGGGGGTCAGCCC. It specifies CASSETGGQP. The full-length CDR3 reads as CASSETGGQPQHF.

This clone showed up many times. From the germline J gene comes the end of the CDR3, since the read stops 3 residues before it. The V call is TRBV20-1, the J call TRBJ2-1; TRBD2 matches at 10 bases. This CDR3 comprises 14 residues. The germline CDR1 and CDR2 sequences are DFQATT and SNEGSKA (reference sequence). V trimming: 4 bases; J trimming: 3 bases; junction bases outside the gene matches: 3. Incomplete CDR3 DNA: TGCAGTGCTACCAGCGGGGGGGGCTACAATGAG. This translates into CSATSGGGYNE. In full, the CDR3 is CSATSGGGYNEQFF.

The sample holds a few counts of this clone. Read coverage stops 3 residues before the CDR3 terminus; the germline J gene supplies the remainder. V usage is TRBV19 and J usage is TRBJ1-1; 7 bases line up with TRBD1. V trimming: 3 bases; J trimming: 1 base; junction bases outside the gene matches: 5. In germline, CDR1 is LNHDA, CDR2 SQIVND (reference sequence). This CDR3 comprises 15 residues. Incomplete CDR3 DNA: TGTGCCAGTAGTATCCTCTGGACAGGGAACACTGAA. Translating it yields CASSILWTGNTE. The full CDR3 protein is CASSILWTGNTEAFF. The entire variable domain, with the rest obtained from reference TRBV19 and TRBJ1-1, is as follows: DGGITQSPKYLFRKEGQNVTLSCEQNLNHDAMYWYRQDPGQGLRLIYYSQIVNDFQKGDIAEGYSVSREKKESFPLTVTSAQKNPTAFYLCASSILWTGNTEAFFGQGTRLTVV.

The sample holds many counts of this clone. CDR3 loop: CSVPDNTEAFF. The CDR3 bases that were read are TGCAGCGTTCCAGATAACACTGAA. The chain has TRBV29-1 and TRBJ1-1; D is unresolved. The read terminates 3 residues ahead of where the CDR3 ends, so the germline J gene completes it. Germline loops: CDR1 SQVTM, CDR2 ANQGSEA. The V gene lost 5 bases and the J gene lost 2 bases, with 6 bases spanning the gap. The CDR3 has 11 amino acids.

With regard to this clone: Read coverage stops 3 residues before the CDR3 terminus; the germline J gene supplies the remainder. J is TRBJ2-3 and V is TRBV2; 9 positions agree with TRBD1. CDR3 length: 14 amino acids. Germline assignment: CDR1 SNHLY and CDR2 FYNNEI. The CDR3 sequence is CASSETGGNQPQYF. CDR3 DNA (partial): TGTGCCAGCAGTGAGACAGGGGGAAATCAGCCG.

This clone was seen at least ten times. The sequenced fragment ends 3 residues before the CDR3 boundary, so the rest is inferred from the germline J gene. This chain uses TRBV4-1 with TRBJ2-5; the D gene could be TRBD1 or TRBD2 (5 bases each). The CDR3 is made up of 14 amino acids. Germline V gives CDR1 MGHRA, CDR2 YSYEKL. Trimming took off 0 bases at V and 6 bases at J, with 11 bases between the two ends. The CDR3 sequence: CASSQDSRGKTQYF. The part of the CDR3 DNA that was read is TGCGCCAGCAGCCAAGATTCGAGGGGAAAGACC.

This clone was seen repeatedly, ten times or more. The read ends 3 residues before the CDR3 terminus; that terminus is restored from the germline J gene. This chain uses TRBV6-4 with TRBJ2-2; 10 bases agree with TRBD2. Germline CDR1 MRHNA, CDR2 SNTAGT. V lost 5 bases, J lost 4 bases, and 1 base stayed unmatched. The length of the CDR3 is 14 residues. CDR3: CASSSGGATGELFF. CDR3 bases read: TGTGCCAGCAGTAGCGGGGGGGCCACCGGGGAG.

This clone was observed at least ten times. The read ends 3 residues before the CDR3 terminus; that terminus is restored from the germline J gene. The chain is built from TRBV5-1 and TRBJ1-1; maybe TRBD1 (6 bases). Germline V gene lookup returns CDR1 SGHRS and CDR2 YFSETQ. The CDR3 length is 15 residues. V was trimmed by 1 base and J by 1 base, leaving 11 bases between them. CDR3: CASSLSGGENTEAFF. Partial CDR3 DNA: TGCGCCAGCAGCTTGTCGGGGGGCGAGAACACTGAA.

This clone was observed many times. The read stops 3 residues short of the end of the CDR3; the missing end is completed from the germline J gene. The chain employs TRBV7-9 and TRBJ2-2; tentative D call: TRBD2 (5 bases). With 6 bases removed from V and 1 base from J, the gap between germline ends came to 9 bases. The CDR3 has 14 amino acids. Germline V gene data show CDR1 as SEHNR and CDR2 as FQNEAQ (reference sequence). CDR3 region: CASRGGWNTGELFF. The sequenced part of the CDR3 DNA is TGTGCCAGCAGGGGCGGGTGGAACACCGGGGAG.

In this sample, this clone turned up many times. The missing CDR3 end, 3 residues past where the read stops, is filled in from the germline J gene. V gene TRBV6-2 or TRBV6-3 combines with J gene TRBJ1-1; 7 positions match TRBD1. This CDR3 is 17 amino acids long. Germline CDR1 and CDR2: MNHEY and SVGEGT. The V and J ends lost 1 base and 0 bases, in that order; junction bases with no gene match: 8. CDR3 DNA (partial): TGTGCCAGCAGTTACTGGGGGACAGAACTACTGAACACTGAA. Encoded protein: CASSYWGTELLNTE. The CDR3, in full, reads CASSYWGTELLNTEAFF.

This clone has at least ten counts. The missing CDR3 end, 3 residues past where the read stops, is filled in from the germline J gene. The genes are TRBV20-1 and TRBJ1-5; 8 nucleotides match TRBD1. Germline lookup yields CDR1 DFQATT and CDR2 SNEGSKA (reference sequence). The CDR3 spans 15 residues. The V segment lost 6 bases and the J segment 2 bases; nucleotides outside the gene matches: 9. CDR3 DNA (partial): TGCAGTGCGAGCCCCCCGACAGGGGGCAATCAGCCC. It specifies CSASPPTGGNQP. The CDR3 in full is CSASPPTGGNQPQHF.

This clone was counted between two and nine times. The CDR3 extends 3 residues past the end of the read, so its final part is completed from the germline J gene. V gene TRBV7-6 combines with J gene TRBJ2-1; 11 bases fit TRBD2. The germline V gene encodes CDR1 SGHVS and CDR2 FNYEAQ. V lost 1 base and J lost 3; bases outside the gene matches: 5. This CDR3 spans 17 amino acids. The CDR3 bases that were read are TGTGCCAGCAGCTTAGGGTCGGGACTAGCGGTCTACAATGAG. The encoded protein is CASSLGSGLAVYNE. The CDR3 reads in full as CASSLGSGLAVYNEQFF.

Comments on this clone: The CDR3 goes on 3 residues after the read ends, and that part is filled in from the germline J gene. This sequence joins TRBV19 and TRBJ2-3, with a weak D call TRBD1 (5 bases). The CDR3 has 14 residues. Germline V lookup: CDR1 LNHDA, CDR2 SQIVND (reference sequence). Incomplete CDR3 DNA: TGTGCCAGTAGTACCTCTACAGGAAGTCAGCCG. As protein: CASSTSTGSQP. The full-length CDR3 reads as CASSTSTGSQPQYF.

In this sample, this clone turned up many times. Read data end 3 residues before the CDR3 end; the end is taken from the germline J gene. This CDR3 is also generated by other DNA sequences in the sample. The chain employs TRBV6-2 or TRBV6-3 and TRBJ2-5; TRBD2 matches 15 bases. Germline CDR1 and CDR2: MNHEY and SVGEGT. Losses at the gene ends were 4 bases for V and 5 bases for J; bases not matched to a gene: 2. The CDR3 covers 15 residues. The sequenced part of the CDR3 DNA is TGTGCCAGCAGTTGGACTAGCGGGGGGGCGGAGACC. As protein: CASSWTSGGAET. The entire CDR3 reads CASSWTSGGAETQYF.

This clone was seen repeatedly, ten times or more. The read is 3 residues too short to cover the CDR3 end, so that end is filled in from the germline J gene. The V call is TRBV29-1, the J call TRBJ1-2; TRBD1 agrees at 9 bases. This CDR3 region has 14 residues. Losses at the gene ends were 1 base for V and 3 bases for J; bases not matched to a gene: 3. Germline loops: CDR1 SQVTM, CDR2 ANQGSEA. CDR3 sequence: CSVEGTGVDYGYTF. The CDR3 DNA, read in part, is TGCAGCGTTGAAGGGACAGGGGTGGACTATGGC.

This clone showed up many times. CDR3 bases read: TGCAGTGCTAGGCAGGGGACAGAAAACACTGAA. This encodes CSARQGTENTE. The entire CDR3 protein is CSARQGTENTEAFF. The rearrangement joins TRBV20-1 to TRBJ1-1, with 7 bases matching TRBD1. The read terminates 3 residues before the CDR3 end, so the remaining end is supplied by the germline J gene. Looked up from germline, CDR1 is DFQATT and CDR2 is SNEGSKA (reference sequence). With 3 bases clipped from V and 2 bases from J, the junction kept 6 bases outside the gene matches. The CDR3 has 14 residues.

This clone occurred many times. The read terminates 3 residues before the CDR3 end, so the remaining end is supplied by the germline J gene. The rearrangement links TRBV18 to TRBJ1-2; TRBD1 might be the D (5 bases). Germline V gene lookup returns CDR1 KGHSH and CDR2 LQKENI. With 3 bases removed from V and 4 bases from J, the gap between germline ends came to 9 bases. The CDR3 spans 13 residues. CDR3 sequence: CASSPETAYGYTF. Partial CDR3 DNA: TGTGCCAGCTCACCTGAGACAGCCTATGGC.

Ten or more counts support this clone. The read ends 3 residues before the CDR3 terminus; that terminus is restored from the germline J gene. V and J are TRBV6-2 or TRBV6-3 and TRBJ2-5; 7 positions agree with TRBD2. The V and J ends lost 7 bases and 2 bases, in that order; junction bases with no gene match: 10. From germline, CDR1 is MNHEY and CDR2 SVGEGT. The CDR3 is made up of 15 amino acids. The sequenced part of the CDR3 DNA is TGTGCCAGCACTGGTGGGCGGGGGTTTCAAGAGACC. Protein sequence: CASTGGRGFQET. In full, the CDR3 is CASTGGRGFQETQYF.

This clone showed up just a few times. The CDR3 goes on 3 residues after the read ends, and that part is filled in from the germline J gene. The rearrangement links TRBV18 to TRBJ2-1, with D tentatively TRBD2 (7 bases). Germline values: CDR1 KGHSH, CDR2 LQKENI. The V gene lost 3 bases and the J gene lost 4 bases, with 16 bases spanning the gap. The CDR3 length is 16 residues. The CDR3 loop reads CASSPSGGPEYNEQFF. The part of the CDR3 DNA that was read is TGTGCCAGCTCACCCTCGGGGGGCCCAGAATACAATGAG. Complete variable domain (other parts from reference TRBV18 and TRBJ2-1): NAGVMQNPRHLVRRRGQEARLRCSPMKGHSHVYWYRQLPEEGLKFMVYLQKENIIDESGMPKERFSAEFPKEGPSILRIQQVVRGDSAAYFCASSPSGGPEYNEQFFGPGTRLTVL.

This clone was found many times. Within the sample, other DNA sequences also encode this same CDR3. The CDR3 spells CASSLATGEGYTF. CDR3 bases read: TGCGCCAGCAGCTTGGCCACAGGCGAGGGC. The J gene is TRBJ1-2, the V gene TRBV5-1, with D perhaps matching TRBD1 (5 bases). The read ends 3 residues early relative to the CDR3; the germline J gene fills the gap. This CDR3 region has 13 residues. Germline V gene data show CDR1 as SGHRS and CDR2 as YFSETQ.

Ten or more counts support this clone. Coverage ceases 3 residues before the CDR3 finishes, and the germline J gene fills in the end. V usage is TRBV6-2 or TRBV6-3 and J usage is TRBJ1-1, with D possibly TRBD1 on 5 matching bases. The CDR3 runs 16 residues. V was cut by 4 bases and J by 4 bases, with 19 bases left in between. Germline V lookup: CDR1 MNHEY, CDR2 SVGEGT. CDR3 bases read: TGTGCCAGCAGTTTACCTTTGACAGCCTTGGGCACTGAA. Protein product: CASSLPLTALGTE. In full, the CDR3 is CASSLPLTALGTEAFF.